This T cell receptor beta chain was found in a study of blood T cell repertoires in COVID-19. Study as a whole: Samples of COVID-19 (acute and convalescent) were obtained from the United States, Italy and Spain.

The Seattle patients joined while their infection was active and were tracked longitudinally afterward. Assay used: immunoSEQ multiplex PCR; TCRdb lists only in-frame clones, some missing. The data hold about 230,000 clones, with over 80% observed a single time. Germline CDR1 reads LGHNA; CDR2 reads YSLEER. V was pared by 0 bases and J by 3 bases, with 4 bases of the junction left unmatched. The CDR3 consists of 15 residues. The rearrangement links TRBV4-3 to TRBJ2-7; 8 nucleotides line up with TRBD1. The TCR sequence derives from a man aged 25-45 years with COVID-19, enrolled during active disease. The sample consisted of peripheral blood. CDR3 region: CASSQDQGAIYEQYF. CDR3 nucleotide sequence: TGCGCCAGCAGCCAAGACCAGGGGGCCATCTACGAGCAGTACTTC.